This TCR beta chain was sequenced during a study of a mutant IDH1 vaccine in newly diagnosed glioma. For the study at large: Averaging around 40 years of age, treated patients were roughly 60% male and approximately 40% female.

Time point indicated: baseline, week 1 (first vaccination visit). The treatment: pre-vaccination baseline after standard-of-care therapy. The donors' diagnosis was new WHO grade 3 or 4 astrocytoma that was IDH1-mutant and ATRX-lost. The CDR3 covers 13 residues. V was shortened by 2 bases and J by 4 bases, with 8 bases between the two germline ends. CDR1 and CDR2 from the germline V gene are SEHNR and FQNEAQ (reference sequence). Clones were sequenced by immunoSEQ multiplex PCR, and TCRdb holds only the in-frame ones, with some missing. Of over 75,000 clones listed, around nine tenths are singletons. This sample comprised PBMCs, obtained from a glioma patient treated with radiotherapy, temozolomide or both. V usage is TRBV7-9 and J usage is TRBJ1-2, with D uncertain. This sequence was found in a woman aged 45 to 65 with glioma. The DNA of the CDR3 is TGTGCCAGCAGCTTATCGGGTTCCTATGGCTACACCTTC. Its translation is CASSLSGSYGYTF.